The 28 T cell receptor beta chains presented below share a single source sample, sequenced in a study of T cell repertoires in cytomegalovirus infection. TCRdb processed the reads anew with MiXCR; each CDR3 protein has one entry. This table holds 500,000 to 600,000 distinct CDR3 sequences, more than 15% found once. The source material was CD8+ T cells from PBMCs. The receptors were sampled from a human donor in good health (CMV status not recorded). Some clones in this sample may be carry-over from other donors' samples.

This clonotype was detected only a few times. This chain joins TRBV7-6 and TRBJ2-5; 7 bases map to TRBD1. Germline V CDR1 and CDR2: SGHVS, FNYEAQ. The CDR3 length is 13 residues. J gave up 3 bases and V 4 bases, and 2 bases lay outside the gene matches. The CDR3 region is CASSYDREETQYF. CDR3 bases: TGTGCCAGCAGCTATGACAGGGAAGAGACCCAGTACTTC.

This clonotype appeared a few times. J is TRBJ2-1 and V is TRBV20-1, with 14 bases matching TRBD2. This CDR3 has 17 amino acids. Per the germline V gene, CDR1 is DFQATT and CDR2 is SNEGSKA (reference sequence). V lost 0 bases and J lost 6; bases outside the gene matches: 7. The CDR3 loop is CSARDAGLAGAGNEQFF. The CDR3 nucleotides read TGCAGTGCTAGAGATGCGGGACTAGCGGGGGCGGGCAATGAGCAGTTCTTC.

Ten or more counts support this clonotype. The chain has TRBV7-9 and TRBJ2-7, with 8 bases that match TRBD2. The CDR3 loop spans 13 amino acids. V gave up 0 bases and J gave up 6 bases; unmatched junction bases: 1. CDR1 and CDR2 (germline): SEHNR, FQNEAQ (reference sequence). CDR3 amino acids: CASSLARGGEQYF. The CDR3 DNA reads as TGTGCCAGCAGCTTAGCCCGGGGGGGCGAGCAGTACTTC.

This clonotype has a handful of counts. CDR3 in amino acids: CASSEADRGHYGYTF. The CDR3 bases are TGTGCCAGCAGTGAAGCGGACAGGGGGCACTATGGCTACACCTTC. V is TRBV6-1 and J is TRBJ1-2; TRBD1 aligns across 11 bases. V was pared by 0 bases and J by 3 bases, with 0 bases of the junction left unmatched. The germline V gene encodes CDR1 MNHNS and CDR2 SASEGT. The CDR3 runs 15 residues.

For the CDR3, the DNA is TGTGCCAGAAGCGGCCGGGGGGGCGGGGATTGCCAAGAGACCCAGTACTTC. This encodes CARSGRGGGDCQETQYF. The genes are TRBV5-3 and TRBJ2-5, with 8 bases fitting TRBD2. TRBV5-3 is an ORF, and what it does is uncertain. This CDR3 is built from 17 residues. Unmatched junction bases numbered 12, after V lost 4 bases and J lost 1 base.

Ten or more counts support this clonotype. The chain's CDR3 is CASSLGGGAGTDTQYF. The CDR3 DNA reads TGTGCCAGCAGCTTAGGAGGGGGGGCCGGCACAGATACGCAGTATTTT. J is TRBJ2-3 and V is TRBV7-8, with a tentative D call TRBD2 (7 bases). Germline V gene data show CDR1 as SGHVS and CDR2 as FQNEAQ. V was cut by 1 base and J by 1 base, with 12 bases left in between. This CDR3 spans 16 amino acids.

This chain connects TRBV19 to TRBJ2-1; a weak D match, TRBD2 (7 bases). V shed 10 bases and J shed 6 bases, with 19 bases lying between them. The CDR3 is 14 amino acids. Germline V CDR1 and CDR2: LNHDA, SQIVND (reference sequence). The CDR3 DNA follows: TGTGCCACCCGTTGGGGGGGGGCATTCAATGAGCAGTTCTTC. Protein sequence: CATRWGGAFNEQFF.

The chain has TRBV10-3 and TRBJ1-1; D remains ambiguous. V was shortened by 7 bases and J by 1 base, with 7 bases between the two germline ends. The CDR3 totals 12 residues. Germline assignment: CDR1 ENHRY and CDR2 SYGVKD. CDR3 nucleotides: TGTGCCATCAAAGCACCGAACACTGAAGCTTTCTTT. Protein: CAIKAPNTEAFF.

This clonotype was recorded at least ten times. The J gene is TRBJ2-4, the V gene TRBV11-2; D ambiguous. This CDR3 contains 17 residues. V was cut by 5 bases and J by 8 bases, with 25 bases left in between. Germline V gives CDR1 SGHAT, CDR2 FQNNGV. This CDR3 reads CASSRPSSQHNLDIQYF. In nucleotides, the CDR3 is TGTGCCAGCAGCCGACCTTCAAGCCAGCATAATCTGGACATTCAGTACTTC.

This clonotype has a handful of counts. The V and J genes are TRBV30 and TRBJ1-5; D ambiguous. The CDR3 extends over 15 amino acids. Germline CDR1 is GTSNPN and CDR2 is SVGIG (reference sequence). V dropped 4 bases and J dropped 5 bases, with 18 bases sitting between them. The CDR3: CAWTLPDSRDQPQHF. Here the CDR3 DNA reads TGTGCCTGGACCCTCCCAGACTCTAGGGATCAGCCCCAGCATTTT. Full variable domain (remainder filled in from reference TRBV30 and TRBJ1-5): SQTIHQWPATLVQPVGSPLSLECTVEGTSNPNLYWYRQAAGRGLQLLFYSVGIGQISSEVPQNLSASRPQDRQFILSSKKLLLSDSGFYLCAWTLPDSRDQPQHFGDGTRLSIL.

This clonotype was observed a handful of times. The chain links TRBV4-1 to TRBJ2-7; maybe TRBD1 (5 bases). The CDR3 has 15 amino acids. Trimming took off 2 bases at V and 5 bases at J, with 16 bases between the two ends. From germline, CDR1 is MGHRA and CDR2 YSYEKL. The CDR3 DNA is TGCGCCAGCAGCCAATTTCTGTCAGGGCCCAACGAGCAGTACTTC. Its protein is CASSQFLSGPNEQYF.

The chain carries TRBV19 and TRBJ2-1; 7 positions match TRBD2. CDR3 length equals 14 residues. Looked up from germline, CDR1 is LNHDA and CDR2 is SQIVND (reference sequence). The J segment lost 4 bases and the V segment lost 5 bases, leaving 5 bases of the junction unmatched. CDR3 sequence (DNA): TGTGCCAGTAGTCCCAGCGGGATGTACAATGAGCAGTTCTTC. Its translation: CASSPSGMYNEQFF. The full variable domain, its missing parts supplied by reference TRBV19 and TRBJ2-1, is DGGITQSPKYLFRKEGQNVTLSCEQNLNHDAMYWYRQDPGQGLRLIYYSQIVNDFQKGDIAEGYSVSREKKESFPLTVTSAQKNPTAFYLCASSPSGMYNEQFFGPGTRLTVL.

V and J are TRBV4-1 and TRBJ2-7; the match to TRBD2 covers 9 bases. The CDR3 extends over 16 amino acids. CDR1 and CDR2 from the germline V gene are MGHRA and YSYEKL. Germline trimming cut 1 base from V and 2 bases from J; bases unmatched to any gene: 6. CDR3 sequence reads: CASSQVSSGEAYEQYF. The CDR3 bases are TGCGCCAGCAGCCAAGTCTCTAGCGGGGAAGCCTACGAGCAGTACTTC.

This clonotype was detected only a few times. The CDR3 DNA is TGTGCCAGCAGCTTCCAGGGAAGGGCTCTTAAGGAAAAACTGTTTTTT. This codes for CASSFQGRALKEKLFF. The rearrangement joins TRBV5-6 to TRBJ1-4; D may be TRBD1 (5 bases). Germline lookup yields CDR1 SGHDT and CDR2 YYEEEE. The CDR3 is 16 residues long. Trimming took 2 bases from V and 8 from J, leaving 19 bases between them. Looking up the rest from reference TRBV5-6 and TRBJ1-4 gives the full variable domain: DAGVTQSPTHLIKTRGQQVTLRCSPKSGHDTVSWYQQALGQGPQFIFQYYEEEERQRGNFPDRFSGHQFPNYSSELNVNALLLGDSALYLCASSFQGRALKEKLFFGSGTQLSVL.

The chain links TRBV27 to TRBJ1-5, with 7 bases identical to TRBD1. CDR1 and CDR2 (germline): MNHEY, SMNVEV (reference sequence). The CDR3 spans 15 residues. V lost 9 bases to trimming and J lost 7 bases; unmatched junction nucleotides: 15. For the CDR3, the DNA is TGTGCCAGAAGCACGACAGGGTCTTGTTACCAGCCCCAGCATTTT. Amino acid sequence: CARSTTGSCYQPQHF.

This clonotype has ten or more counts. The genes are TRBV7-9 and TRBJ2-7; 11 bases agree with TRBD2. This CDR3 spans 14 amino acids. Germline CDR1 is SEHNR and CDR2 is FQNEAQ (reference sequence). V was pared by 3 bases and J by 6 bases, with 4 bases of the junction left unmatched. The CDR3 nucleotides read TGTGCCAGCAGCTTTCTAGCGGGGGGACCCGAGCAGTACTTC. Translation gives CASSFLAGGPEQYF.

The V gene is TRBV6-8, the J gene TRBJ1-1, with unresolved D. Trimming cost V 0 bases and J 0 bases, with 8 bases left between them. CDR3 length equals 15 residues. CDR1 is MNHGY and CDR2 is SAAAGT in the germline V gene. The CDR3 DNA sequence: TGTGCCAGCAGTTACTCAGGCACGATGAACACTGAAGCTTTCTTT. It specifies CASSYSGTMNTEAFF.

This clonotype was seen a handful of times. The rearrangement links TRBV28 to TRBJ1-5, with a tentative D call TRBD1 (6 bases). This CDR3 has 18 amino acids. CDR1 is MDHEN, CDR2 SYDVKM, per germline. V dropped 4 bases and J dropped 0 bases, with 19 bases sitting between them. The DNA of the CDR3 is TGTGCCAGCAGTTCTTGGGTGGACAGTCCATATAGCAATCAGCCCCAGCATTTT. It translates to CASSSWVDSPYSNQPQHF.

This clonotype was counted only a few times. The chain combines TRBV19 with TRBJ2-3; 8 bases are a match to TRBD1. With 9 bases clipped from V and 3 bases from J, the junction kept 8 bases outside the gene matches. CDR3 length: 14 residues. The germline V gene encodes CDR1 LNHDA and CDR2 SQIVND (reference sequence). The CDR3 sequence: CASSTGVGTDTQYF. CDR3 sequence (DNA): TGTGCCAGCTCGACAGGGGTCGGGACAGATACGCAGTATTTT. The complete variable domain, with remaining parts taken from reference TRBV19 and TRBJ2-3, reads DGGITQSPKYLFRKEGQNVTLSCEQNLNHDAMYWYRQDPGQGLRLIYYSQIVNDFQKGDIAEGYSVSREKKESFPLTVTSAQKNPTAFYLCASSTGVGTDTQYFGPGTRLTVL.

This clonotype has at least ten counts. The CDR3 DNA sequence: TGTGCCAGCAGCTTAGCCAGCACTCCCTCCTACGAGCAGTACTTC. It codes for CASSLASTPSYEQYF. The chain joins TRBV11-2 to TRBJ2-7; no definite D call. Trimming left V 1 base short and J 0 bases short, with 10 bases between. Germline V gene sequence: CDR1 SGHAT, CDR2 FQNNGV. The CDR3 spans 15 residues. Full variable domain (rest looked up from reference TRBV11-2 and TRBJ2-7): EAGVAQSPRYKIIEKRQSVAFWCNPISGHATLYWYQQILGQGPKLLIQFQNNGVVDDSQLPKDRFSAERLKGVDSTLKIQPAKLEDSAVYLCASSLASTPSYEQYFGPGTRLTVT.

The chain carries TRBV10-3 and TRBJ1-5, with 12 bases fitting TRBD1. The junction had 5 bases not matched to a gene; V was cut back by 3 bases and J by 5 bases. This CDR3 is built from 16 residues. Germline V gene lookup returns CDR1 ENHRY and CDR2 SYGVKD. CDR3 in amino acids: CAISDTGTGGYQPQHF. The CDR3 region has the DNA TGTGCCATCAGTGACACCGGGACAGGGGGCTATCAGCCCCAGCATTTT.

This clonotype was detected ten times or more. CDR3 DNA: TGTGCCATCAGTGAGTCGGCTGAATCCACAGATACGCAGTATTTT. This translates into CAISESAESTDTQYF. This chain uses TRBV10-3 with TRBJ2-3; D call uncertain. The CDR3 extends over 15 amino acids. Germline values: CDR1 ENHRY, CDR2 SYGVKD. V was clipped by 0 bases and J by 2 bases, with 9 bases between them.

This clonotype was counted at least ten times. The chain links TRBV12-3 or TRBV12-4 to TRBJ2-5; the D call may be TRBD1 or TRBD2 (5 bases each). V was shortened by 7 bases and J by 3 bases, with 9 bases between the two germline ends. The CDR3 is 12 residues long. The CDR3 region has the DNA TGTGCCAGCATCGGGACGGAAGAGACCCAGTACTTC. It codes for CASIGTEETQYF.

This clonotype showed up just a few times. The chain is built from TRBV6-1 and TRBJ1-3; D is uncertain. V lost 7 bases, J lost 0 bases, and 13 bases lay in between. This CDR3 is built from 15 residues. CDR1 is MNHNS and CDR2 is SASEGT in the germline V gene. The CDR3, as DNA: TGTGCCAGCACTATTCCGAGAGGCTCTGGAAACACCATATATTTT. Translation gives CASTIPRGSGNTIYF.

This clonotype was seen only a few times. The CDR3 DNA reads TGTGCCAGCAGCGTCTCCGGGACAGGAGGTCAGCCCCAGCATTTT. Encoded protein: CASSVSGTGGQPQHF. V is TRBV9 and J is TRBJ1-5, with 8 positions matching TRBD1. Germline lookup yields CDR1 SGDLS and CDR2 YYNGEE. J was trimmed by 6 bases and V by 2 bases; bases with no gene match: 7. The CDR3 runs 15 residues.

This clonotype was seen at least ten times. The rearrangement links TRBV7-6 to TRBJ1-2; D is unresolved. This CDR3 spans 16 amino acids. Germline loops: CDR1 SGHVS, CDR2 FNYEAQ. V was shortened by 1 base and J by 3 bases, with 15 bases between the two germline ends. The CDR3 loop is CASSLEVGTSYYGYTF. Here the CDR3 DNA reads TGTGCCAGCAGCTTAGAGGTCGGCACTTCCTACTATGGCTACACCTTC.

J is TRBJ1-1 and V is TRBV2; tentative D call: TRBD1 (5 bases). V gave up 8 bases and J gave up 4 bases, with 14 bases separating them. CDR3 length: 13 amino acids. Per the germline V gene, CDR1 is SNHLY and CDR2 is FYNNEI. CDR3 DNA sequence: TGTGCCAGCCCCTCAGGCAGGGTCACTGAAGCTTTCTTT. Protein sequence: CASPSGRVTEAFF.

There are a few counts of this clonotype. This chain uses TRBV4-2 with TRBJ2-7, with D unresolved. V was trimmed by 1 base and J by 2 bases, leaving 12 bases between them. The CDR3 has 15 residues. Germline CDR1 LGHNA, CDR2 YNFKEQ. CDR3 residues: CASSQGTGSAYEQYF. CDR3 nucleotides: TGTGCCAGCAGCCAAGGGACCGGGTCCGCCTACGAGCAGTACTTC.